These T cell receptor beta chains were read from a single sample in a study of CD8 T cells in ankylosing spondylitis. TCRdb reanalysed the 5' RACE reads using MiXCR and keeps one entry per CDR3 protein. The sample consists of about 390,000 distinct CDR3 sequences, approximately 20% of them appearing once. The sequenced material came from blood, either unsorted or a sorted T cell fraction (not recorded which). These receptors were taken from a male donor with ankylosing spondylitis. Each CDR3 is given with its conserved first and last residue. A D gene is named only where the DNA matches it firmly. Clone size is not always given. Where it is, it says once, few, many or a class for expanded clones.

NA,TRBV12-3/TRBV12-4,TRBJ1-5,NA,TGTGCCAGCAGTTTCAGCCAGGGCAATCAGCCCCAGCATTTT,CASSFSQGNQPQHF
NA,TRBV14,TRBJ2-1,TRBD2,TGTGCCAGCAGCCGAGGGACTAGCGGGAGGGTTTTGTCCCAGTTCTTC,CASSRGTSGRVLSQFF
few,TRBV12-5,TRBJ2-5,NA,TGTGCTAGTGGCCGTGACTGGACCCCCCAGTACTTC,CASGRDWTPQYF
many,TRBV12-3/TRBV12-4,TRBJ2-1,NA,TGTGCCAGCAGTTTAGCCCGGAGCTATGATGCAATGGTGCAGTTCTTC,CASSLARSYDAMVQFF
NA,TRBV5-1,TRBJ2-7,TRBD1,TGCGCCAGCAGCCTCGGCCGGACAGGGTTGGGCGAGCAGTACTTC,CASSLGRTGLGEQYF
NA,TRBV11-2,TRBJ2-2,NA,TGTGCCAGCAGCGAGTTTATTCCCGAGGTCGGGGAGCTGTTTTTT,CASSEFIPEVGELFF
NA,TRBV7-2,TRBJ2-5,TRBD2,TGTGCCAGCAGCTTAAGGCTAGCGGGAGGGGAGCACCAAGAGACCCAGTACTTC,CASSLRLAGGEHQETQYF
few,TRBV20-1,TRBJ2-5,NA,TGCAGTCGCGGTGGGCCCACGGGCCAAGAGACCCAGTACTTC,CSRGGPTGQETQYF
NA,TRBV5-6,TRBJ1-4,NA,TGTGCCAGCAGCTTGGGGGGGACCTCCAATGAAAAACTGTTTTTT,CASSLGGTSNEKLFF
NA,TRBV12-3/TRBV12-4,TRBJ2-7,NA,TGTGCCAGCAGTTTATTGCCGGGAGCCCAGTACTTC,CASSLLPGAQYF
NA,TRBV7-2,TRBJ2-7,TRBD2,TGTGCCAGCAGCTTAACACTAGCGGGAGTTAAGGGTGAGCAGTACTTC,CASSLTLAGVKGEQYF
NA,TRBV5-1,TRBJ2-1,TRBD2,TGCGCCAGCAGCTACGGACTAGCCCCTTCCTACAATGAGCAGTTCTTC,CASSYGLAPSYNEQFF
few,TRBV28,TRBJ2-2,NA,TGTGCCAGCAGTTTATGGGGCAGCACGAACACCGGGGAGCTGTTTTTT,CASSLWGSTNTGELFF
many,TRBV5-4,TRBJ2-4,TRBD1,TGTGCCAGCAGCTCTTTGAGTAGGGACAGGTTTGCAAACATTCAGTACTTC,CASSSLSRDRFANIQYF
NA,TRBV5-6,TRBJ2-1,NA,TGTGCCAGCACCAGGACAGGACTTTGGGAGGGCCGGAATGAGCAGTTCTTC,CASTRTGLWEGRNEQFF
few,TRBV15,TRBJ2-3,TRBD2,TGTGCCACCTCGCGGGAGGCCCCCTCTTATACGCAGTATTTT,CATSREAPSYTQYF
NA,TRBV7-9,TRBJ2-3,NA,TGTGCCAGCAGCCACAAAGACAGGCTGGCCATTAATACGCAGTATTTT,CASSHKDRLAINTQYF